The 6 T cell receptor beta chains given below trace back to one sample, sequenced in a study of OX40 agonist ivuxolimab in advanced cancers. Library preparation employed the immunoSEQ multiplex PCR assay. The source is immuneACCESS, and TCRdb retained only in-frame sequences with V and J called. Part of the clones is not carried over; for the studies checked, unresolved V genes explain less than half of this, and the remainder is unexplained. In all, the sample holds about 100,000 clones, and more than 85% of those were seen once. Jointly, the top ten make up 0.54% of the sample. This specimen was CD4+ or CD8+ T cells sorted from blood, taken in a trial of the OX40 agonist ivuxolimab. The receptors stem from an adult with an advanced solid tumor such as melanoma, head and neck, liver or kidney cancer.

The chain is built from TRBV6-5 and TRBJ1-1; tentatively, D is TRBD1 (5 bases). CDR1 and CDR2 from the germline V gene are MNHEY and SVGAGI. V lost 3 bases, J lost 2 bases, and 13 bases lay in between. The CDR3 spans 15 residues. In nucleotides, the CDR3 is TGTGCCAGCAGTTATAATTTGAGGGGAAACACTGAAGCTTTCTTT. Amino acids: CASSYNLRGNTEAFF.

The chain combines TRBV11-2 with TRBJ2-5; 7 bases match TRBD2. Trimming at V came to 4 bases and at J to 5 bases, leaving 10 bases not matched to a gene. The germline gives CDR1 SGHAT, CDR2 FQNNGV. The CDR3 spans 15 residues. The CDR3 DNA is TGTGCCAGCAGCTCCCCCGAGCGGGGCAGCGAGACCCAGTACTTC. Translated, it gives CASSSPERGSETQYF. Together with reference TRBV11-2 and TRBJ2-5, the CDR3 gives the full variable domain: EAGVAQSPRYKIIEKRQSVAFWCNPISGHATLYWYQQILGQGPKLLIQFQNNGVVDDSQLPKDRFSAERLKGVDSTLKIQPAKLEDSAVYLCASSSPERGSETQYFGPGTRLLVL.

The chain joins TRBV18 to TRBJ2-1, with TRBD2 matching 10 bases. Germline trimming cut 5 bases from V and 9 bases from J; bases unmatched to any gene: 13. The CDR3 is made up of 16 amino acids. The germline CDR1 and CDR2 sequences are KGHSH and LQKENI. CDR3 sequence reads: CASSFLAGVSIGEQFF. CDR3 in DNA: TGTGCCAGCTCATTCCTAGCGGGAGTGTCTATTGGTGAGCAGTTCTTC.

This chain links TRBV6-1 with TRBJ2-3; TRBD2 aligns across 11 bases. The CDR3 extends over 17 amino acids. J lost 2 bases, V lost 2 bases, and 6 bases had no gene match. Germline V gene data show CDR1 as MNHNS and CDR2 as SASEGT. The CDR3 spells CASSEFSSGRYTDTQYF. In nucleotides, the CDR3 is TGTGCCAGCAGTGAATTTTCTAGCGGGAGGTACACAGATACGCAGTATTTT.

This chain links TRBV10-3 with TRBJ1-5; D not certain. Trimming stripped 10 bases from V and 3 bases from J, with 13 bases between. CDR3 length: 13 amino acids. Looked up from germline, CDR1 is ENHRY and CDR2 is SYGVKD. CDR3 bases: TGTGCCACCGCCGATCAATCCAATCAGCCCCAGCATTTT. This translates into CATADQSNQPQHF.

The rearrangement joins TRBV7-9 to TRBJ2-7; D gene ambiguous. The CDR3 has 15 amino acids. The germline gives CDR1 SEHNR, CDR2 FQNEAQ (reference sequence). V was pared by 3 bases and J by 5 bases, with 17 bases between. The CDR3 sequence: CASSFGLASSNEQYF. Written as DNA, the CDR3 is TGTGCCAGCAGCTTTGGGTTGGCCTCATCCAACGAGCAGTACTTC.